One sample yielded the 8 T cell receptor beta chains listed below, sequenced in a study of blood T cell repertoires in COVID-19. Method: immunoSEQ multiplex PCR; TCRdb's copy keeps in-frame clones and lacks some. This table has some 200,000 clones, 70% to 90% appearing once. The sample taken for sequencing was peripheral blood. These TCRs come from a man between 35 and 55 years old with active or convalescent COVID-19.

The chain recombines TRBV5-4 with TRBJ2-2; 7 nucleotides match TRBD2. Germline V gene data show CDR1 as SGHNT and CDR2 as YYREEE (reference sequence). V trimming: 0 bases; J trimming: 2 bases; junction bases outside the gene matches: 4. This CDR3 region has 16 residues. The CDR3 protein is CASSLEASGNTGELFF. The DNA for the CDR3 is TGTGCCAGCAGCTTGGAGGCTAGCGGTAACACCGGGGAGCTGTTTTTT.

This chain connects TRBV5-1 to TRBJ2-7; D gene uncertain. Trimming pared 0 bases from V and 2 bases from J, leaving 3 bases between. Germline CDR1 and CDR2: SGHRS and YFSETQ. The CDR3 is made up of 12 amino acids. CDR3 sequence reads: CASSLDTYEQYF. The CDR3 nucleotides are TGCGCCAGCAGCTTGGACACCTACGAGCAGTACTTC. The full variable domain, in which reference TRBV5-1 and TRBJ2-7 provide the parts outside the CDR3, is KAGVTQTPRYLIKTRGQQVTLSCSPISGHRSVSWYQQTPGQGLQFLFEYFSETQRNKGNFPGRFSGRQFSNSRSEMNVSTLELGDSALYLCASSLDTYEQYFGPGTRLTVT.

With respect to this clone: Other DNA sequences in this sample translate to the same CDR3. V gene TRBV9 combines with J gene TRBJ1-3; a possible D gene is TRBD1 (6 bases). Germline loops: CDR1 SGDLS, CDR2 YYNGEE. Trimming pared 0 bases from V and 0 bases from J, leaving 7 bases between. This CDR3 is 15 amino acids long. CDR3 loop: CASSVEGGSGNTIYF. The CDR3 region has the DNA TGTGCCAGCAGCGTAGAAGGGGGCTCTGGAAACACCATATATTTT.

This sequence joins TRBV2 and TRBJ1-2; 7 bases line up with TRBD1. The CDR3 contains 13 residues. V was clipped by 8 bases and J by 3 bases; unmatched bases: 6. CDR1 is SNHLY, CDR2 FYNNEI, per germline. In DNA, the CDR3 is TGTGCCAGCGGCCTGCAGGGGGACTATGGCTACACCTTC. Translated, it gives CASGLQGDYGYTF.

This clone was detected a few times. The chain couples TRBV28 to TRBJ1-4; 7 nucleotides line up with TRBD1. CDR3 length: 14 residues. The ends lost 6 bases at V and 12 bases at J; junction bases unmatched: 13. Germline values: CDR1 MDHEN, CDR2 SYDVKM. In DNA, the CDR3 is TGTGCCAGCAGGGAGGGGGGACAGCTTATGGAACTGTTTTTT. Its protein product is CASREGGQLMELFF.

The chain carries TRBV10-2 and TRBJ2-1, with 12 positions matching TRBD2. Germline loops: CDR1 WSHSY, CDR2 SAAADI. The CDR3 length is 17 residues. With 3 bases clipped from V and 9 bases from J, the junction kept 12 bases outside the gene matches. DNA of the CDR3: TGCGCCAGCAGTGACGTGGCTAGCGGGGGGGCCGTCTCTGAGCAGTTCTTC. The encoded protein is CASSDVASGGAVSEQFF.

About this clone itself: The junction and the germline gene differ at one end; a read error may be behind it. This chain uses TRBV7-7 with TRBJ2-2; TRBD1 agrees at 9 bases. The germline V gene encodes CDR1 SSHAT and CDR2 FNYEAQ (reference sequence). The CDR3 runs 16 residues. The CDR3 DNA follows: TGTGCTAGCAGTAATTCCGGGACAGGGCTCCCCGGGGAGCTGTTTTTT. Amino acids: CASSNSGTGLPGELFF.

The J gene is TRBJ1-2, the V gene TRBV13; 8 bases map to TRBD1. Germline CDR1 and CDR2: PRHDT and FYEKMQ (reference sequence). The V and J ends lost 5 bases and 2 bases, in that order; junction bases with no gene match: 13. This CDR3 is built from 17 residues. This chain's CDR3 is CASSAPTGVEWNYGYTF. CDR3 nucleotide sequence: TGTGCCAGCAGCGCTCCGACAGGGGTCGAATGGAACTATGGCTACACCTTC.